This T cell receptor beta chain is drawn from a study of blood T cells in healthy people across ages. Each donor gave approximately 9.5 milliliters of peripheral blood. V shed 4 bases and J shed 8 bases, with 23 bases lying between them. The CDR3 has 16 amino acids. The germline V gene encodes CDR1 LNHNV and CDR2 YYDKDF (reference sequence). It was with a sample-barcoded 5' primer and a J-beta primer mix that a second PCR of roughly 7 to 12 cycles was run. In TCRdb, the 5' RACE reads were re-called with MiXCR into one record per CDR3 protein. Of 1,500,000 or so distinct CDR3 sequences listed, less than 45% are singletons.

What was sequenced was blood. This clonotype was obtained from a woman aged 18-35 years in good health. The V and J genes are TRBV15 and TRBJ1-2, with D hard to call. In nucleotides, the CDR3 is TGTGCCACCAGCAAAAGAGAGAAGGTGATTACTCTCGGCTACACCTTC. Translation gives CATSKREKVITLGYTF.